This T cell receptor beta chain is drawn from a study of human T cells and chemical hapten exposure. Study-wide points: Counts of TCRs above 1 in 1000 frequency stayed unchanged with DPC sensitization.

MiXCR, applied by TCRdb to the RACE reads, yields one record per CDR3 protein. Altogether under 85,000 distinct CDR3 sequences are present, 10% being singletons, with the ten largest covering around 1.5%. Remarks on this clonotype: Its antigen is undetermined.

Noted time point: patch test 1, 2 weeks after DPC sensitization. Specified treatment: therapeutic diphenylcyclopropenone sensitization with weekly scalp DPC. The sequence derives from a woman aged 45 to 65 with alopecia areata. Some clones in this sample may be carry-over from other donors' samples. This material consisted of whole blood, taken in connection with sensitization to the hapten diphenylcyclopropenone (DPC).

The CDR3 here is CASSLTSGRVKDTQYF. As DNA, the CDR3 is TGTGCCAGCAGCTTAACTAGCGGGAGGGTTAAAGATACGCAGTATTTT. The chain combines TRBV7-3 with TRBJ2-3, with 11 bases fitting TRBD2. V dropped 0 bases and J dropped 5; count of bases not matched to a gene: 4. Germline V gene sequence: CDR1 SGHTA, CDR2 FQGTGA. This CDR3 is built from 16 residues.